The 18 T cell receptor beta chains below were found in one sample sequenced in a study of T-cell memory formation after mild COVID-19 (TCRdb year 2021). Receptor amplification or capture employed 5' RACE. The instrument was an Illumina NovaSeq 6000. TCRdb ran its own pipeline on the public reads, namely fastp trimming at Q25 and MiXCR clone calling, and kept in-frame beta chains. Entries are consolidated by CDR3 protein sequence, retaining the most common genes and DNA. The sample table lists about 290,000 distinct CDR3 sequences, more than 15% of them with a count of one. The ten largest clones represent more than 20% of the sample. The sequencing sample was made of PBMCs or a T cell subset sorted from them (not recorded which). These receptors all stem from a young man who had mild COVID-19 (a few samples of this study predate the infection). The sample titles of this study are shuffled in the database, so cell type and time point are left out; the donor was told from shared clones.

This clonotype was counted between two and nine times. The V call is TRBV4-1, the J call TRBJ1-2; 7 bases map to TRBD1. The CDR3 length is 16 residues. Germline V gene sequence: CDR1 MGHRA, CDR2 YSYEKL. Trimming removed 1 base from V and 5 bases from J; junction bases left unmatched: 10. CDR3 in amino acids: CASSQGEQGPRYGYTF. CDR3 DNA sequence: TGCGCCAGCAGCCAAGGGGAACAGGGGCCGCGATATGGCTACACCTTC.

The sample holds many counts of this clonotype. The CDR3 region is CASSQGSDRGKDTQYF. CDR3 nucleotides: TGTGCCAGCTCACAAGGGAGCGACAGGGGGAAAGATACGCAGTATTTT. This sequence joins TRBV18 and TRBJ2-3, with 9 bases identical to TRBD1. Germline V gene lookup returns CDR1 KGHSH and CDR2 LQKENI. The CDR3 contains 16 residues. V lost 4 bases to trimming and J lost 5 bases; unmatched junction nucleotides: 10.

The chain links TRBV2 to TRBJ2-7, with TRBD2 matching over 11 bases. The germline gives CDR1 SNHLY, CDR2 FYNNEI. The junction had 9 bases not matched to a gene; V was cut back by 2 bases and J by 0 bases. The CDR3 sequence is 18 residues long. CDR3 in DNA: TGTGCCAGCAGTGAATACAGGCTAGCGGGGGGAAGCTCCTACGAGCAGTACTTC. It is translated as CASSEYRLAGGSSYEQYF.

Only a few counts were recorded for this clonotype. This chain's CDR3 is CASNTGQGQAFF. The CDR3 region has the DNA TGTGCCAGCAACACCGGACAGGGACAAGCTTTCTTT. The chain links TRBV6-2 or TRBV6-3 to TRBJ1-1; the match to TRBD1 covers 8 bases. Germline CDR1 MNHEY, CDR2 SVGEGT. Germline trimming cut 7 bases from V and 9 bases from J; bases unmatched to any gene: 7. This CDR3 is built from 12 residues.

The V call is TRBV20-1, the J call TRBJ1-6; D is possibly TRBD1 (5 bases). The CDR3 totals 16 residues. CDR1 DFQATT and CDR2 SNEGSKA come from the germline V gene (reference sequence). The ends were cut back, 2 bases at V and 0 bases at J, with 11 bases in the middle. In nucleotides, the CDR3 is TGCAGTGCTAGATGGGGGGAAGCCTCCTATAATTCACCCCTCCACTTT. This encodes CSARWGEASYNSPLHF.

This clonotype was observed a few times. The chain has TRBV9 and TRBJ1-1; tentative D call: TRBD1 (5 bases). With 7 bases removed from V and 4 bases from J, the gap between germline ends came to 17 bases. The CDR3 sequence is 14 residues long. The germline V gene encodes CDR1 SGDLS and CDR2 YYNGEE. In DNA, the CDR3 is TGTGCCAGCTCCGCGGGGGTTTCGAGCACTGAAGCTTTCTTT. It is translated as CASSAGVSSTEAFF.

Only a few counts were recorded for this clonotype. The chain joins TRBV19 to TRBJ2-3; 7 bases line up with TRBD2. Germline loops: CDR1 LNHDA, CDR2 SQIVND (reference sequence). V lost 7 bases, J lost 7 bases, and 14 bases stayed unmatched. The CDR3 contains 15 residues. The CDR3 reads CASTIRGEARNTQYF. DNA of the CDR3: TGTGCCAGTACCATACGGGGGGAAGCGAGGAATACGCAGTATTTT. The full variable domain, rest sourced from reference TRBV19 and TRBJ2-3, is DGGITQSPKYLFRKEGQNVTLSCEQNLNHDAMYWYRQDPGQGLRLIYYSQIVNDFQKGDIAEGYSVSREKKESFPLTVTSAQKNPTAFYLCASTIRGEARNTQYFGPGTRLTVL.

This CDR3 is CASSSPHGTGDEQYF. CDR3 DNA sequence: TGTGCCAGCAGCTCCCCCCACGGGACAGGGGACGAGCAGTACTTC. This rearrangement joins TRBV7-9 to TRBJ2-7; 10 bases fit TRBD1. J lost 5 bases, V lost 4 bases, and 8 bases had no gene match. CDR1 SEHNR and CDR2 FQNEAQ come from the germline V gene (reference sequence). The CDR3 is made up of 15 amino acids.

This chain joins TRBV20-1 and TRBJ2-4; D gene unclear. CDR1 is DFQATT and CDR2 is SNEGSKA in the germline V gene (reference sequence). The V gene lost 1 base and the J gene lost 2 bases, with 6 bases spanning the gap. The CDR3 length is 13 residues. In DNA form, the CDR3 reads TGCAGTGCTAGAGCGGCCACCAAAAACATTCAGTACTTC. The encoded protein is CSARAATKNIQYF.

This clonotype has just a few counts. CDR3 bases: TGTGCCAGCAGCGGGGACGGGTGGTATGGCTACACCTTC. Translation gives CASSGDGWYGYTF. The rearrangement uses TRBV7-3 and TRBJ1-2; D possibly corresponds to TRBD1 (5 bases). The CDR3 spans 13 residues. The germline V gene encodes CDR1 SGHTA and CDR2 FQGTGA. The V end lost 5 bases, the J end lost 5 bases, and 12 bases lay between the germline ends. Supplemented by reference TRBV7-3 and TRBJ1-2, the full variable domain reads GAGVSQTPSNKVTEKGKYVELRCDPISGHTALYWYRQSLGQGPEFLIYFQGTGAADDSGLPNDRFFAVRPEGSVSTLKIQRTERGDSAVYLCASSGDGWYGYTFGSGTRLTVV.

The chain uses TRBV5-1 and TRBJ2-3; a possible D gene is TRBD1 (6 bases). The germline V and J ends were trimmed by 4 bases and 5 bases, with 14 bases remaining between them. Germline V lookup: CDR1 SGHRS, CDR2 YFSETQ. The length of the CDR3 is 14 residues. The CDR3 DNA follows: TGCGCCAGCAGCGCTATATCAGGGGAAGATACGCAGTATTTT. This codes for CASSAISGEDTQYF.

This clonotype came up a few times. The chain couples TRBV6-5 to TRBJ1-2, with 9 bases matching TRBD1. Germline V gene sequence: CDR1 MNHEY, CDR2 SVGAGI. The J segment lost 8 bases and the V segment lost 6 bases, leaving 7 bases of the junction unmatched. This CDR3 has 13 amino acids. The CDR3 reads CASRKRDREGYTF. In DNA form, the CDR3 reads TGTGCCAGCAGAAAAAGGGACAGGGAAGGCTACACCTTC.

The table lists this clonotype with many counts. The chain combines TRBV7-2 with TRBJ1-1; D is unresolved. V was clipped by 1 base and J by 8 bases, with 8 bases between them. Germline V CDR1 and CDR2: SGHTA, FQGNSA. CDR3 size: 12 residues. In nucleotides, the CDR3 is TGTGCCAGCAGCTTAGGGAGTCCGGAAGCTTTCTTT. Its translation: CASSLGSPEAFF.

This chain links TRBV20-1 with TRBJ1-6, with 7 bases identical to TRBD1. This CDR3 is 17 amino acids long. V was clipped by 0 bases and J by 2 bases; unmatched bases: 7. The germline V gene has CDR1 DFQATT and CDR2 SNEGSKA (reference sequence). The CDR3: CSARDKGANPYNSPLHF. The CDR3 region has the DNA TGCAGTGCTAGAGATAAGGGGGCGAATCCCTATAATTCACCCCTCCACTTT.

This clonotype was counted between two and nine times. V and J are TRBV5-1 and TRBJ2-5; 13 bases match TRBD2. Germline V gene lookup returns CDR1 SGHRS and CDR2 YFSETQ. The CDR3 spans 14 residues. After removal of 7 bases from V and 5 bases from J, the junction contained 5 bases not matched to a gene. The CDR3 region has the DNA TGCGCCAGCTTCGGACTAGCGGGGGAGGAGACCCAGTACTTC. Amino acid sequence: CASFGLAGEETQYF. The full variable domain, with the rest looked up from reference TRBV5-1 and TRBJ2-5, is KAGVTQTPRYLIKTRGQQVTLSCSPISGHRSVSWYQQTPGQGLQFLFEYFSETQRNKGNFPGRFSGRQFSNSRSEMNVSTLELGDSALYLCASFGLAGEETQYFGPGTRLLVL.

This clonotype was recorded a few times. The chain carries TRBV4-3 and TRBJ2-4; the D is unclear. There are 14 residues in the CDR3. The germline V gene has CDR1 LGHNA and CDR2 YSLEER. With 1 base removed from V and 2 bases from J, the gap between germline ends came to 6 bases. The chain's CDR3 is CASSQVPTKNIQYF. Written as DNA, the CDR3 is TGCGCCAGCAGCCAAGTCCCGACCAAAAACATTCAGTACTTC.

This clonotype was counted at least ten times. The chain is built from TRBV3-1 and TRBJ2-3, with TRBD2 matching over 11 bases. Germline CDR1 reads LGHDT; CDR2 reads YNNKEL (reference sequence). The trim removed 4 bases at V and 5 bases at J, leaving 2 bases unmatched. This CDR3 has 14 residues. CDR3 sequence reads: CASSLTSGEDTQYF. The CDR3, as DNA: TGTGCCAGCAGCCTGACTAGCGGGGAAGATACGCAGTATTTT.

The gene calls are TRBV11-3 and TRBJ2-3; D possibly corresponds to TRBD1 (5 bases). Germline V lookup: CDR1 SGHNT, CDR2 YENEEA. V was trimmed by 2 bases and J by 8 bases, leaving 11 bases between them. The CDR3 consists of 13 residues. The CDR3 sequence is CASSLRSQGTQYF. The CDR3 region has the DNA TGTGCCAGCAGCTTACGATCCCAGGGTACGCAGTATTTT.